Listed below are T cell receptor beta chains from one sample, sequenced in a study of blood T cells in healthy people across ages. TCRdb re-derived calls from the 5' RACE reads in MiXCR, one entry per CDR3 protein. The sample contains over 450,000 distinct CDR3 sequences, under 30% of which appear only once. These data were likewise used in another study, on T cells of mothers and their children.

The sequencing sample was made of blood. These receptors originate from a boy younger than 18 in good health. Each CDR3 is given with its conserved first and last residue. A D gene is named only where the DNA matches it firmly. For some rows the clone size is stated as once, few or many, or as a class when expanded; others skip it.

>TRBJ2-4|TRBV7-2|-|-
CASSQFGRALAKNIQYF
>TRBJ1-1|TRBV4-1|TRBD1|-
CASSQHSTGGYTEAFF
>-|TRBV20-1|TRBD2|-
CSASSSAGGDNEQFF
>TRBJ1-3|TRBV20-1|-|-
CSASIQGSSGNTIYF
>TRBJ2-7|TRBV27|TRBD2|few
CASSFRGGFGQYF
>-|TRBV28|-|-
CASSLLDWPEGQFF
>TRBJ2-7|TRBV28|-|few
CASSPSDRIYEQYF
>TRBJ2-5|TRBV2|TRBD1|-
CASSEALQGIQETQYF
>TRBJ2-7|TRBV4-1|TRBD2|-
CASSQDRGGSTYEQYF
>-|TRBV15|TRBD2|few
CATTPSTSAHEQYF
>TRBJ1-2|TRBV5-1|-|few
CASSLGWMGYTF
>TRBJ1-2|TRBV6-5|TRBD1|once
CASSGQGGVDGYTF
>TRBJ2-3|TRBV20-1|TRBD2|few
CSARGGLAEGTDTQYF
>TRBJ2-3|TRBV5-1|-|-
CASSLEGFITDTQYF
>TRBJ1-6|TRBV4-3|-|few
CASSQDTTPGNNSPLHF
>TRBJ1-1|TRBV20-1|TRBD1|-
CSANRGMNTEAFF
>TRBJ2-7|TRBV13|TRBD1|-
CASSRTGGLSEQYF
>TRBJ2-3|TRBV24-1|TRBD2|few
CATKGTSGHDTQYF
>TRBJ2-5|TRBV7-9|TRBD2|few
CASTLVGGETQYF
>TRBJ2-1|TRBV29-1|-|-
CSVSESSYNEQLF
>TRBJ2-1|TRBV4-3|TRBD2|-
CASSQLGLAGGNNEQFF
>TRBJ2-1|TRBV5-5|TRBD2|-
CASSRTSGRAFPDNEQFF
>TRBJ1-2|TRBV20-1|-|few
CSATREGEGYTF
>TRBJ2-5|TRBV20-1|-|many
CSAREGDYPGRGPQETQYF